The 24 T cell receptor beta chains below all came from one sample that was sequenced in a study of T cell responses to AZD1222 COVID-19 vaccine. Sequenced by immunoSEQ multiplex PCR; TCRdb stores in-frame clones only, minus some. Altogether around 140,000 clones are present, roughly 89% being singletons, with the ten largest covering roughly 7.5%. This specimen was peripheral blood, taken 28 days after the second dose of the MenACWY control vaccine. The receptor source for this set is an adult who received the MenACWY meningococcal vaccine as a control.

The chain employs TRBV6-5 and TRBJ1-3, with D unclear. The germline CDR1 and CDR2 sequences are MNHEY and SVGAGI. This CDR3 is 13 amino acids long. Trimming stripped 8 bases from V and 4 bases from J, with 12 bases between. CDR3 nucleotide sequence: TGTGCCAGCGGAATAGTGTGGGGAAACACCATATATTTT. Its protein is CASGIVWGNTIYF.

The rearrangement uses TRBV20-1 and TRBJ1-4, with unresolved D. Germline loops: CDR1 DFQATT, CDR2 SNEGSKA (reference sequence). The CDR3 sequence is 12 residues long. V was cut by 3 bases and J by 4 bases, with 6 bases left in between. CDR3 amino acids: CSASPGNEKLFF. CDR3 sequence (DNA): TGCAGTGCTAGTCCGGGTAATGAAAAACTGTTTTTT.

This clone was seen repeatedly, ten times or more. The rearrangement links TRBV6-5 to TRBJ1-4, with D perhaps TRBD1 (5 bases). The V end was cut by 4 bases, the J end by 7 bases, with 19 bases between. This CDR3 is 16 amino acids long. Per the germline V gene, CDR1 is MNHEY and CDR2 is SVGAGI. Written as DNA, the CDR3 is TGTGCCAGCAGTTTAACCCCAGGGAGCTTTATTGAAAAACTGTTTTTT. Its translation is CASSLTPGSFIEKLFF.

This clone was seen only a few times. The rearrangement uses TRBV7-8 and TRBJ2-2; TRBD2 is a possible D gene (6 bases). Trimming removed 4 bases from V and 7 bases from J, with 10 bases in between. CDR1 is SGHVS, CDR2 FQNEAQ, per germline. CDR3 length: 13 amino acids. The CDR3 loop is CASSSLAFGELFF. DNA for the CDR3: TGTGCCAGCAGCTCTCTAGCGTTCGGGGAGCTGTTTTTT.

The V and J genes are TRBV27 and TRBJ1-2, with 9 bases aligning to TRBD1. V lost 0 bases to trimming and J lost 7 bases; unmatched junction nucleotides: 3. The CDR3 sequence is 14 residues long. Germline V lookup: CDR1 MNHEY, CDR2 SMNVEV (reference sequence). The CDR3 loop is CASSLSRTGVGYTF. DNA of the CDR3: TGTGCCAGCAGTTTATCAAGGACAGGGGTTGGCTACACCTTC.

This clone was seen a handful of times. J is TRBJ2-7 and V is TRBV28; the D gene is possibly TRBD1 (5 bases). Germline V gene data show CDR1 as MDHEN and CDR2 as SYDVKM. Trimming took off 6 bases at V and 4 bases at J, with 7 bases between the two ends. This CDR3 is built from 11 residues. The CDR3 here is CASRGLYEQYF. DNA for the CDR3: TGTGCCAGCAGGGGGCTGTACGAGCAGTACTTC.

J is TRBJ2-1 and V is TRBV7-2; no firm D call. The ends were cut back, 3 bases at V and 4 bases at J, with 13 bases in the middle. Germline lookup yields CDR1 SGHTA and CDR2 FQGNSA. This CDR3 has 15 amino acids. CDR3 in DNA: TGTGCCAGCAGCTTCTCAGCGTCAGAGTACAATGAGCAGTTCTTC. This sequence encodes CASSFSASEYNEQFF. The full variable domain, completed using reference TRBV7-2 and TRBJ2-1, is GAGVSQSPSNKVTEKGKDVELRCDPISGHTALYWYRQSLGQGLEFLIYFQGNSAPDKSGLPSDRFSAERTGGSVSTLTIQRTQQEDSAVYLCASSFSASEYNEQFFGPGTRLTVL.

V is TRBV7-9 and J is TRBJ2-1, with 7 nucleotides matching TRBD2. CDR1 SEHNR and CDR2 FQNEAQ come from the germline V gene (reference sequence). The CDR3 extends over 15 amino acids. V lost 1 base to trimming and J lost 6 bases; unmatched junction nucleotides: 6. In DNA form, the CDR3 reads TGTGCCAGCAGCTTAGACTCTAGCGGAACCAATGAGCAGTTCTTC. It specifies CASSLDSSGTNEQFF.

This rearrangement joins TRBV12-5 to TRBJ2-2; 16 nucleotides agree with TRBD2. V lost 1 base and J lost 4; bases outside the gene matches: 9. CDR1 and CDR2 from the germline V gene are LGHNT and FRNRAP. The CDR3 contains 20 residues. CDR3 residues: CASGLAHPGLAGGGTGELFF. The CDR3, as DNA: TGTGCTAGTGGTTTGGCCCACCCGGGACTAGCGGGAGGGGGCACCGGGGAGCTGTTTTTT. The full variable domain, in which reference TRBV12-5 and TRBJ2-2 provide the parts outside the CDR3, is DARVTQTPRHKVTEMGQEVTMRCQPILGHNTVFWYRQTMMQGLELLAYFRNRAPLDDSGMPKDRFSAEMPDATLATLKIQPSEPRDSAVYFCASGLAHPGLAGGGTGELFFGEGSRLTVL.

The CDR3 spells CASSFGFGYTF. The DNA of the CDR3 is TGTGCCAGCAGCTTTGGGTTTGGCTACACCTTC. The chain is built from TRBV5-4 and TRBJ1-2, with D hard to call. Germline V gene data show CDR1 as SGHNT and CDR2 as YYREEE (reference sequence). Trimming left V 2 bases short and J 7 bases short, with 6 bases between. The CDR3 runs to 11 residues.

The CDR3 sequence is CSASGSSGLTYEQYF. The CDR3 DNA reads TGCAGTGCTAGTGGGTCTAGCGGCCTGACCTACGAGCAGTACTTC. The chain employs TRBV20-1 and TRBJ2-7, with 7 nucleotides matching TRBD2. The length of the CDR3 is 15 residues. The junction had 10 bases not matched to a gene; V was cut back by 3 bases and J by 2 bases. Germline values: CDR1 DFQATT, CDR2 SNEGSKA (reference sequence).

CDR3: CASSLGTGDFYGYTF. As DNA, the CDR3 is TGCGCCAGCAGCTTAGGGACAGGAGATTTCTATGGCTACACCTTC. The genes are TRBV5-1 and TRBJ1-2, with 8 nucleotides matching TRBD1. This CDR3 comprises 15 residues. V dropped 2 bases and J dropped 4; count of bases not matched to a gene: 7. The germline V gene has CDR1 SGHRS and CDR2 YFSETQ.

This clone was detected only a few times. CDR3 sequence reads: CSAGLALGNEQFF. The CDR3, as DNA: TGCAGCGCCGGACTAGCGTTAGGCAATGAGCAGTTCTTC. This sequence joins TRBV29-1 and TRBJ2-1; TRBD2 aligns across 9 bases. The germline V gene encodes CDR1 SQVTM and CDR2 ANQGSEA. The J segment lost 6 bases and the V segment lost 7 bases, leaving 7 bases of the junction unmatched. This CDR3 is 13 amino acids long.

The chain has TRBV19 and TRBJ1-2; 7 bases align to TRBD1. The junction had 6 bases not matched to a gene; V was cut back by 5 bases and J by 6 bases. This CDR3 is built from 13 residues. Germline V CDR1 and CDR2: LNHDA, SQIVND (reference sequence). The CDR3 spells CASSSKTGDGYTF. The CDR3 DNA is TGTGCCAGTAGTTCAAAAACAGGGGATGGCTACACCTTC.

The chain carries TRBV4-1 and TRBJ1-3; possibly TRBD1 for D (5 bases). Trimming took off 0 bases at V and 0 bases at J, with 12 bases between the two ends. CDR1 and CDR2 from the germline V gene are MGHRA and YSYEKL. The CDR3 has 17 residues. CDR3 sequence: CASSQDLPGPSGNTIYF. The CDR3 nucleotides read TGCGCCAGCAGCCAAGATCTTCCAGGGCCCTCTGGAAACACCATATATTTT.

V is TRBV9 and J is TRBJ1-5; D uncertain. Trimming stripped 4 bases from V and 2 bases from J, with 10 bases between. Germline CDR1 is SGDLS and CDR2 is YYNGEE. The CDR3 is 14 residues long. The CDR3 DNA is TGTGCCAGCAGCCAAGATAGGGGCAATCAGCCCCAGCATTTT. Translated: CASSQDRGNQPQHF.

V gene TRBV29-1 combines with J gene TRBJ1-4, with a weak D call TRBD1 (5 bases). V was cut by 4 bases and J by 7 bases, with 19 bases left in between. The CDR3 totals 15 residues. CDR1 and CDR2 (germline): SQVTM, ANQGSEA. In DNA, the CDR3 is TGCAGCGTTGTCGGGGGAGGAGGTCGGAGTGAAAAACTGTTTTTT. Translation gives CSVVGGGGRSEKLFF. Filled out from reference TRBV29-1 and TRBJ1-4, the complete variable domain reads SAVISQKPSRDICQRGTSLTIQCQVDSQVTMMFWYRQQPGQSLTLIATANQGSEATYESGFVIDKFPISRPNLTFSTLTVSNMSPEDSSIYLCSVVGGGGRSEKLFFGSGTQLSVL.

The chain recombines TRBV28 with TRBJ2-7, with 7 bases fitting TRBD1. Germline V lookup: CDR1 MDHEN, CDR2 SYDVKM. Trimming cost V 5 bases and J 1 base; bases outside gene matches: 5. The CDR3 runs 14 residues. CDR3 DNA: TGTGCCAGCAGTCCCGGACAGGCGTCCTACGAGCAGTACTTC. Translating it yields CASSPGQASYEQYF.

The chain recombines TRBV28 with TRBJ1-2; 9 bases agree with TRBD1. The germline V gene has CDR1 MDHEN and CDR2 SYDVKM. The CDR3 runs to 15 residues. Trimming cost V 5 bases and J 2 bases; bases outside gene matches: 6. The CDR3 bases are TGTGCCAGCAGTCCCTACGGGACAGGGAACTATGGCTACACCTTC. It is translated as CASSPYGTGNYGYTF.

The CDR3 here is CASSRGQGAFF. CDR3 in DNA: TGTGCCAGCAGTAGGGGACAGGGGGCTTTCTTT. The rearrangement joins TRBV28 to TRBJ1-1; 10 nucleotides align to TRBD1. The length of the CDR3 is 11 residues. Germline-derived CDR1 and CDR2 are MDHEN and SYDVKM. Trimming at V came to 5 bases and at J to 11 bases, leaving 2 bases not matched to a gene. Supplemented by reference TRBV28 and TRBJ1-1, the full variable domain reads DVKVTQSSRYLVKRTGEKVFLECVQDMDHENMFWYRQDPGLGLRLIYFSYDVKMKEKGDIPEGYSVSREKKERFSLILESASTNQTSMYLCASSRGQGAFFGQGTRLTVV.

This clone appeared a single time. The chain joins TRBV13 to TRBJ2-3; D might be TRBD1 (5 bases). Germline-derived CDR1 and CDR2 are PRHDT and FYEKMQ (reference sequence). The CDR3 is 15 amino acids. V lost 0 bases and J 2 bases, leaving 9 bases between the germline ends. Here the CDR3 reads CASSLGGRYTDTQYF. The CDR3 coding sequence is TGTGCCAGCAGCTTAGGGGGGCGGTACACAGATACGCAGTATTTT.

The chain links TRBV5-1 to TRBJ2-2, with D perhaps assigned TRBD1 or TRBD2 (5 bases each). The CDR3 is 15 amino acids. V was shortened by 3 bases and J by 6 bases, with 15 bases between the two germline ends. Germline V gene data show CDR1 as SGHRS and CDR2 as YFSETQ. The CDR3 nucleotides read TGCGCCAGCAGCTCGGATATTCGGGACGCCGGGGAGCTGTTTTTT. Translating gives CASSSDIRDAGELFF.

The gene calls are TRBV19 and TRBJ1-5; D is undetermined. V lost 5 bases, J lost 2 bases, and 13 bases lay in between. Germline CDR1 and CDR2: LNHDA and SQIVND (reference sequence). The CDR3 runs to 15 residues. CDR3 coding DNA: TGTGCCAGTAGTTCTCCGGACCGGGGCAATCAGCCCCAGCATTTT. This encodes CASSSPDRGNQPQHF. Full variable domain (outside the CDR3, taken from reference TRBV19 and TRBJ1-5): DGGITQSPKYLFRKEGQNVTLSCEQNLNHDAMYWYRQDPGQGLRLIYYSQIVNDFQKGDIAEGYSVSREKKESFPLTVTSAQKNPTAFYLCASSSPDRGNQPQHFGDGTRLSIL.

The chain couples TRBV19 to TRBJ1-1; TRBD1 matches 7 bases. Germline-derived CDR1 and CDR2 are LNHDA and SQIVND (reference sequence). The V and J ends lost 3 bases and 2 bases, in that order; junction bases with no gene match: 6. The CDR3 runs to 15 residues. CDR3 coding DNA: TGTGCCAGTAGTATCAGCGGGACAGTCAACACTGAAGCTTTCTTT. Amino acids: CASSISGTVNTEAFF.